This T cell receptor beta chain stems from a study of cytomegalovirus exposure and HLA in healthy donors. A note on this clone: The antigen is unknown.

Germline CDR1 MNHEY, CDR2 SMNVEV (reference sequence). Trimming removed 5 bases from V and 5 bases from J, with 12 bases in between. The CDR3 runs 13 residues. Points from the study as a whole: CMV serostatus stood as the only immune exposure information on hand. A later analysis found TCR association rates differed by HLA locus, highest for DRB1 and lowest for HLA-C. Later genetic work tied a missense DCLRE1C variant to beta-chain V and J trimming.

PCR amplification relied on 60 Vbeta primers (plus 13 Jbeta primers). Original analysis: Counted up in a later analysis, unique TCR beta chains came to 60 million to 95 million, with some 9.9 million shared. Only in-frame clones appear in the TCRdb table, and some are missing; sequencing was by immunoSEQ multiplex PCR. The V and J calls and clone size come from that table; D and trimming were worked out from the DNA. This sample's table reports around 100,000 clones. The receptor comes from a man in his forties or fifties in good health and CMV-seronegative. The chain has TRBV27 and TRBJ2-5; D ambiguous. The sequencing sample was made of PBMCs. The CDR3 nucleotides are TGTGCCAGCAGTCGGTTTGGTTCGGAGACCCAGTACTTC. This codes for CASSRFGSETQYF.